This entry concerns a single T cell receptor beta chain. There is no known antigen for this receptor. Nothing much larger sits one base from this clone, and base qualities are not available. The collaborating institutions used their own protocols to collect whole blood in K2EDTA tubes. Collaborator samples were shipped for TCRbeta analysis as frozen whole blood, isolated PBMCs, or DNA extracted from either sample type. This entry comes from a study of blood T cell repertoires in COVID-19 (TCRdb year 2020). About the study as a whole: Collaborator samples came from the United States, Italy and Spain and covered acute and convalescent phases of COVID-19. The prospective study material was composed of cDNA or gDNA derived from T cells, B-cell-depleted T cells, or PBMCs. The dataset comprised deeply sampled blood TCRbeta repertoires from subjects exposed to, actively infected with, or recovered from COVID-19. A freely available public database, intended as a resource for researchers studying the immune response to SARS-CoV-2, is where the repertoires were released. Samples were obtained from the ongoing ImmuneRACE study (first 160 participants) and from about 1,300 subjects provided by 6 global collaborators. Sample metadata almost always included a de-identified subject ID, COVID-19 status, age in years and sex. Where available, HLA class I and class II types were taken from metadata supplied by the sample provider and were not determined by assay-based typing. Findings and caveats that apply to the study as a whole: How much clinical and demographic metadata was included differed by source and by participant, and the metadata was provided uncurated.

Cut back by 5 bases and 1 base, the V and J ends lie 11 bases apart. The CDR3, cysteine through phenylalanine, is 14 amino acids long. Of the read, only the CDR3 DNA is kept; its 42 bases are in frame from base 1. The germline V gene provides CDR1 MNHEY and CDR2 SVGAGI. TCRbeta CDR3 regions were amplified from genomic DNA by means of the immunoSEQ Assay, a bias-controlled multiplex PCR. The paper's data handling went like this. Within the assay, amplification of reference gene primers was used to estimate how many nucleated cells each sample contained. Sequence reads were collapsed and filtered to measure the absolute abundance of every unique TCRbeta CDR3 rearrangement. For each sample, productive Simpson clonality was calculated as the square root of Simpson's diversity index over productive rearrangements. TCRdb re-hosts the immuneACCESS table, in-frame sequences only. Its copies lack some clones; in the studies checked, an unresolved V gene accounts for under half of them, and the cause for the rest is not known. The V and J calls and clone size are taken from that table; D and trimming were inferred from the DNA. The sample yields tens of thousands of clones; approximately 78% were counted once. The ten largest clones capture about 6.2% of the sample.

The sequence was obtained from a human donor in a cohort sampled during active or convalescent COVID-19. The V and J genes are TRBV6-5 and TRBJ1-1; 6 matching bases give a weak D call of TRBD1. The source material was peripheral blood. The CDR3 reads CASSLRDTNTEAFF. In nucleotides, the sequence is TGTGCCAGCAGTCTCCGGGACACGAACACTGAAGCTTTCTTT.